A selection of T cell receptor beta chains follows, all from one sample in a study of sequential checkpoint blockade in melanoma. The assay was immunoSEQ multiplex PCR, and TCRdb's table has in-frame clones only and misses some. Of about 20,000 clones listed, approximately 80% are singletons. This specimen was CD8+ T cells sorted from blood (inferred from file names), taken from a patient given nivolumab and ipilimumab in sequence. Source of these receptors: a human donor with melanoma. Both conserved end residues are part of each CDR3. Fields, in order: CDR3 protein, CDR3 DNA, J gene, V gene, D gene, clone size. D genes are given only for firm matches. Size values are once, few and many counts, or a class for expanded clones, and some rows have none.

cdr3_aa: CASSFLAGITDTQYF; cdr3_nt: TGTGCCAGCAGCTTTCTAGCGGGAATCACAGATACGCAGTATTTT; j_call: TRBJ2-3; v_call: TRBV7-8; d_call: TRBD2; clone_size: once
cdr3_aa: CASSQEGFVERYTF; cdr3_nt: TGCGCCAGCAGCCAAGAGGGCTTTGTAGAGCGCTACACCTTC; j_call: TRBJ1-2; v_call: TRBV4-1; d_call: -; clone_size: -
cdr3_aa: CASSPWRITEAFF; cdr3_nt: TGTGCCAGCAGCCCGTGGCGGATCACTGAAGCTTTCTTT; j_call: TRBJ1-1; v_call: TRBV28; d_call: -; clone_size: -
cdr3_aa: CASSVLYDRGGYGYTF; cdr3_nt: TGTGCCAGTAGTGTCCTTTACGACAGGGGCGGTTATGGCTACACCTTC; j_call: TRBJ1-2; v_call: TRBV19; d_call: TRBD1; clone_size: -
cdr3_aa: CASSVDGGGNQETQYF; cdr3_nt: TGTGCCAGCAGCGTAGACGGCGGGGGAAACCAAGAGACCCAGTACTTC; j_call: TRBJ2-5; v_call: TRBV9; d_call: TRBD2; clone_size: -
cdr3_aa: CASSQHRVRETEAFF; cdr3_nt: TGCGCCAGCAGCCAACACAGGGTGCGGGAGACTGAAGCTTTCTTT; j_call: TRBJ1-1; v_call: TRBV4-3; d_call: -; clone_size: -
cdr3_aa: CASSHLVRDRGIGHVKLFF; cdr3_nt: TGTGCCAGCAGCCACTTAGTCCGGGACAGGGGGATTGGGCACGTAAAACTGTTTTTT; j_call: TRBJ1-4; v_call: TRBV7-9; d_call: TRBD1; clone_size: -
cdr3_aa: CASSPAGRGNGYTF; cdr3_nt: TGTGCCAGCAGCCCCGCGGGCAGGGGCAATGGCTACACCTTC; j_call: TRBJ1-2; v_call: TRBV7-2; d_call: -; clone_size: -
cdr3_aa: CASSTTDRTGALYGYTF; cdr3_nt: TGTGCCAGCAGTACTACGGACAGAACCGGAGCCTTGTATGGCTACACCTTC; j_call: TRBJ1-2; v_call: TRBV27; d_call: -; clone_size: -
cdr3_aa: CASSTTGKTGELFF; cdr3_nt: TGTGCCAGTAGTACGACAGGGAAGACCGGGGAGCTGTTTTTT; j_call: TRBJ2-2; v_call: TRBV19; d_call: TRBD1; clone_size: -
cdr3_aa: CSVEGQNTGELFF; cdr3_nt: TGCAGCGTTGAGGGACAGAACACCGGGGAGCTGTTTTTT; j_call: TRBJ2-2; v_call: TRBV29-1; d_call: -; clone_size: -
cdr3_aa: CASSLGRQGIYGYTF; cdr3_nt: TGTGCCAGCAGCTTAGGAAGACAGGGGATCTATGGCTACACCTTC; j_call: TRBJ1-2; v_call: TRBV7-8; d_call: TRBD1; clone_size: -
cdr3_aa: CASSPWTGGAATEAFF; cdr3_nt: TGTGCCAGCAGCCCCTGGACAGGGGGGGCGGCGACTGAAGCTTTCTTT; j_call: TRBJ1-1; v_call: TRBV7-8; d_call: TRBD1; clone_size: -
cdr3_aa: CASIFRTGSYNEQFF; cdr3_nt: TGTGCCAGCATATTTAGGACAGGATCTTACAATGAGCAGTTCTTC; j_call: TRBJ2-1; v_call: TRBV6-1; d_call: TRBD1; clone_size: -
cdr3_aa: CASSIALYGTEISDTQYF; cdr3_nt: TGTGCCAGTAGTATAGCTTTATACGGGACAGAAATATCAGATACGCAGTATTTT; j_call: TRBJ2-3; v_call: TRBV19; d_call: TRBD1; clone_size: -
cdr3_aa: CASNLGGPPGDTQYF; cdr3_nt: TGTGCCAGCAACTTGGGCGGGCCTCCTGGAGATACGCAGTATTTT; j_call: TRBJ2-3; v_call: TRBV2; d_call: -; clone_size: once
cdr3_aa: CASSMTVGYEQYF; cdr3_nt: TGTGCCAGTAGTATGACAGTTGGGTACGAGCAGTACTTC; j_call: TRBJ2-7; v_call: TRBV19; d_call: -; clone_size: -
cdr3_aa: CASCGRGSEAFF; cdr3_nt: TGTGCCAGCTGCGGCAGGGGCTCTGAAGCTTTCTTT; j_call: TRBJ1-1; v_call: TRBV28; d_call: -; clone_size: -
cdr3_aa: CASSPTFFRGLAGGAYGNIQYF; cdr3_nt: TGCGCCAGCAGCCCCACGTTTTTTCGCGGGCTAGCGGGGGGTGCGTACGGAAACATTCAGTACTTC; j_call: TRBJ2-4; v_call: TRBV4-3; d_call: TRBD2; clone_size: -
cdr3_aa: CKEFEGGSASYEQYF; cdr3_nt: TGCAAGGAATTCGAAGGCGGGTCAGCCTCCTACGAGCAGTACTTC; j_call: TRBJ2-7; v_call: TRBV7-8; d_call: -; clone_size: -
cdr3_aa: CASSSGLTEAFF; cdr3_nt: TGTGCCAGCAGCTCGGGGTTGACTGAAGCTTTCTTT; j_call: TRBJ1-1; v_call: TRBV5-6; d_call: -; clone_size: -
cdr3_aa: CASSFGQGRYEQYF; cdr3_nt: TGTGCCAGCAGTTTTGGTCAGGGGCGCTACGAGCAGTACTTC; j_call: TRBJ2-7; v_call: TRBV27; d_call: -; clone_size: once
cdr3_aa: CASSQEPSANYEQYF; cdr3_nt: TGCGCCAGCAGCCAAGAACCCAGCGCTAACTACGAGCAGTACTTC; j_call: TRBJ2-7; v_call: TRBV4-1; d_call: -; clone_size: -
cdr3_aa: CASSKELGGNEQFF; cdr3_nt: TGTGCCAGCAGCAAAGAGTTGGGGGGCAATGAGCAGTTCTTC; j_call: TRBJ2-1; v_call: TRBV21-1; d_call: -; clone_size: -
cdr3_aa: CASSQLQGAIEQFF; cdr3_nt: TGCGCCAGCAGCCAACTACAGGGGGCGATTGAGCAGTTCTTC; j_call: TRBJ2-1; v_call: TRBV4-3; d_call: TRBD1; clone_size: -
cdr3_aa: CASSPGTGSVYEQFF; cdr3_nt: TGTGCCAGCAGCCCCGGGACAGGGTCCGTCTATGAGCAGTTCTTC; j_call: TRBJ2-1; v_call: TRBV6-5; d_call: TRBD1; clone_size: -
cdr3_aa: CASSTNRGMNTEAFF; cdr3_nt: TGTGCCAGCAGTACAAACAGGGGCATGAACACTGAAGCTTTCTTT; j_call: TRBJ1-1; v_call: TRBV28; d_call: TRBD1; clone_size: -
cdr3_aa: CASSYLAGGTDTQYF; cdr3_nt: TGTGCCAGCAGTTACCTAGCGGGGGGCACAGATACGCAGTATTTT; j_call: TRBJ2-3; v_call: TRBV6-6; d_call: TRBD2; clone_size: -
cdr3_aa: CASSPGTGPLSYEQYF; cdr3_nt: TGTGCCAGCAGTCCCGGAACAGGGCCCCTCTCCTACGAGCAGTACTTC; j_call: TRBJ2-7; v_call: TRBV27; d_call: -; clone_size: -
cdr3_aa: CASSLRTGPSEQYF; cdr3_nt: TGTGCCAGCAGCTTACGGACAGGGCCATCAGAGCAGTACTTT; j_call: TRBJ2-7; v_call: TRBV7-6; d_call: TRBD1; clone_size: -
cdr3_aa: CASSLTAGTGRNTGELFF; cdr3_nt: TGTGCCAGCAGCTTAACGGCGGGGACGGGAAGGAACACCGGGGAGCTGTTTTTT; j_call: TRBJ2-2; v_call: TRBV7-3; d_call: -; clone_size: -
cdr3_aa: CASSQDQGQINQPQHF; cdr3_nt: TGCGCCAGCAGCCAAGATCAGGGGCAGATCAATCAGCCCCAGCATTTT; j_call: TRBJ1-5; v_call: TRBV4-3; d_call: -; clone_size: -
cdr3_aa: CASSRLAGPNTGELFF; cdr3_nt: TGTGCCAGCAGCAGACTAGCGGGGCCGAACACCGGGGAGCTGTTTTTT; j_call: TRBJ2-2; v_call: TRBV7-8; d_call: TRBD2; clone_size: once
cdr3_aa: CASSGGTGVGELFF; cdr3_nt: TGCGCCAGCAGTGGCGGGACAGGGGTAGGGGAGCTGTTTTTT; j_call: TRBJ2-2; v_call: TRBV23-1; d_call: TRBD1; clone_size: -
cdr3_aa: CASSKKDGLWAWNQPQHF; cdr3_nt: TGTGCCAGCAGCAAGAAAGATGGACTCTGGGCATGGAATCAGCCCCAGCATTTT; j_call: TRBJ1-5; v_call: TRBV21-1; d_call: -; clone_size: few
cdr3_aa: CASSLWSGGAYEQYF; cdr3_nt: TGTGCCAGCAGCTTGTGGAGCGGGGGGGCCTACGAGCAGTACTTC; j_call: TRBJ2-7; v_call: TRBV5-5; d_call: TRBD2; clone_size: -
cdr3_aa: CASSSRTGGYTF; cdr3_nt: TGTGCCAGCAGCTCCAGGACTGGTGGCTACACCTTC; j_call: TRBJ1-2; v_call: TRBV7-2; d_call: -; clone_size: -
cdr3_aa: CASGPGTGYEQYF; cdr3_nt: TGTGCCAGCGGACCCGGGACAGGCTACGAGCAGTACTTC; j_call: TRBJ2-7; v_call: TRBV27; d_call: TRBD1; clone_size: -
cdr3_aa: CASFGPGYTF; cdr3_nt: TGTGCCAGCTTCGGTCCTGGCTACACCTTC; j_call: TRBJ1-2; v_call: TRBV9; d_call: -; clone_size: -
cdr3_aa: CASSLPGPNTEAFF; cdr3_nt: TGTGCCAGCAGCTTGCCAGGGCCGAACACTGAAGCTTTCTTT; j_call: TRBJ1-1; v_call: TRBV5-8; d_call: -; clone_size: once
cdr3_aa: CASSSFYEQYF; cdr3_nt: TGTGCCAGCAGCTCTTTCTACGAGCAGTACTTC; j_call: TRBJ2-7; v_call: TRBV11-2; d_call: -; clone_size: once